This TCR beta chain emerged from a study of CD8 T cells in ankylosing spondylitis. General study points: In the blood and synovial fluid of reactive arthritis, some motif variants had been previously reported. CD8+ cells made up the disease-linked clones, which were relatively rare in peripheral blood. Significant enrichment of disease-linked clones was reported in matched ankylosing spondylitis synovial fluid.

The table lists this clonotype with many counts. Its antigen is not identified. Quantitative 5'-RACE was performed with molecular barcodes, and it yielded the TCR beta libraries. TCRdb reprocessed the 5' RACE reads via MiXCR and lists one record per CDR3 protein. The repertoire holds 150,000 or so distinct CDR3 sequences, with about 17% as singletons. Germline-derived CDR1 and CDR2 are SGHRS and YFSETQ. The V end was cut by 3 bases, the J end by 0 bases, with 19 bases between. The CDR3 loop spans 17 amino acids. This sequence joins TRBV5-1 and TRBJ2-7; D possibly matches TRBD1 or TRBD2 (5 bases each). The sequenced sample was blood, either unsorted or a sorted T cell fraction (not recorded which). The source is a male donor with ankylosing spondylitis or in good health (not recorded which). CDR3 protein: CASSSSGTHESSYEQYF. In DNA, the CDR3 is TGCGCCAGCAGCTCATCCGGGACGCACGAAAGCTCCTACGAGCAGTACTTC.